These 2 T cell receptor beta chains were sequenced from one sample in a study of blood T cells in healthy people across ages. Primers used in a second PCR of roughly 6 to 12 cycles were a sample-barcoded 5' primer and a J-beta primer mix. Each CDR3 protein gets one entry after TCRdb re-called the 5' RACE reads with MiXCR. The repertoire holds approximately 730,000 distinct CDR3 sequences, with around 46% as singletons. The sequenced sample was blood. These receptors originate from a woman aged 60-70 years in good health.

The chain links TRBV5-5 to TRBJ2-1, with a weak D call TRBD2 (5 bases). CDR3 length equals 13 residues. Germline V gives CDR1 SGHKS, CDR2 YYEKEE (reference sequence). Trimming stripped 4 bases from V and 8 bases from J, with 13 bases between. CDR3 nucleotides: TGTGCCAGCAGCGTGTGGGCTAGCCATGAGCAGTTCTTC. Translating gives CASSVWASHEQFF.

This rearrangement joins TRBV28 to TRBJ2-1; D is perhaps TRBD1 (5 bases). V lost 5 bases and J 15 bases, leaving 17 bases between the germline ends. From germline, CDR1 is MDHEN and CDR2 SYDVKM. This CDR3 region has 12 residues. Written as DNA, the CDR3 is TGTGCCAGCAGTCCGGAGACAGCTGGCCGGTTCTTC. Amino acids: CASSPETAGRFF.